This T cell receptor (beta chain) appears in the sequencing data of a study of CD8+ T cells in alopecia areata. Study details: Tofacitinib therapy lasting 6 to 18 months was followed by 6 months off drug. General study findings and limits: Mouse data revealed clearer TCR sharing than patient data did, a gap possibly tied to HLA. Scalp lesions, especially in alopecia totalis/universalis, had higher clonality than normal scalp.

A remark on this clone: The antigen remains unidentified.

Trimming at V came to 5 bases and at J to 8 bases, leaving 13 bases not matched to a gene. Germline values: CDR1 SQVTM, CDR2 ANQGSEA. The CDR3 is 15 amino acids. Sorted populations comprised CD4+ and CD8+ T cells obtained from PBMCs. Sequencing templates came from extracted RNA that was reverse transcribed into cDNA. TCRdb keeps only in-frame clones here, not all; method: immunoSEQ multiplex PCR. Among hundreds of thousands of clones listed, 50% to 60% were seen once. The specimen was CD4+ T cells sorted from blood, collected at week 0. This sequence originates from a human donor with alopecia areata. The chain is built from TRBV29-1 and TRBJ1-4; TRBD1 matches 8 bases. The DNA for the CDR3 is TGCAGCGTTTCTGACAGGGGACTTTTCGAGGAAAAACTGTTTTTT. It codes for CSVSDRGLFEEKLFF. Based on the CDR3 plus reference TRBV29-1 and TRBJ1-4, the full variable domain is SAVISQKPSRDICQRGTSLTIQCQVDSQVTMMFWYRQQPGQSLTLIATANQGSEATYESGFVIDKFPISRPNLTFSTLTVSNMSPEDSSIYLCSVSDRGLFEEKLFFGSGTQLSVL.